This paragraph reports one T cell receptor (beta chain). Its antigen is undetermined. Per germline, CDR1 MDHEN and CDR2 SYDVKM. The ends lost 6 bases at V and 6 bases at J; junction bases unmatched: 7. The CDR3 covers 14 residues. This entry is derived from a study of tumor and adjacent non-tumor tissue in lung cancer. General observations from the study: Compared with tumor, normal lung showed significantly lower TCR diversity.

A modified ARM-PCR protocol with three rounds of nested PCR amplified TCRbeta. TCRdb used MiXCR to reprocess the multiplex PCR reads, holding one entry per CDR3 protein. The sample shows about 200,000 distinct CDR3 sequences, 71% of them seen only once. RNA was extracted from bulk tissue without any cell sorting. Sequencing was carried out using lung tumor tissue. The receptor's source is a man aged 60-69 years with non-small cell lung cancer. This chain connects TRBV28 to TRBJ1-2; TRBD1 matches 10 bases. CDR3 loop: CASSETGGDNGYTF. DNA for the CDR3: TGTGCCAGCAGCGAGACAGGGGGCGACAATGGCTACACCTTC.